This T cell receptor (beta chain) came from a study of shared clonotypes between healthy human individuals. Findings and caveats of the study: Naive subsets, compared against memory subsets, generally had larger estimated richness values. Donor scarcity curtailed the genetic and exposure-history diversity represented herein.

As concerns this clone: Its target is not known.

Terminally differentiated effector memory CD45RA+ cells were left out of the naive CD8 fraction, which was CD45RO-negative and positively selected for CCR7. Study donors comprised healthy, HIV-negative adults devoid of recent acute infection or vaccination. The authors' processing: From ImmunoSEQ came sequences covering only the junction and carrying no quality scores, so filtering differed. Libraries were prepared by immunoSEQ multiplex PCR; TCRdb keeps only in-frame clonotypes and omits some of them. D and trimming were read from the DNA, whereas the V and J calls and clone size are those reported in that table. The data contain about 600,000 clones, about 98% of them singletons. V lost 0 bases to trimming and J lost 4 bases; unmatched junction nucleotides: 11. The CDR3 length is 17 residues. The germline gives CDR1 MGHRA, CDR2 YSYEKL.

The sample comprised naive CD8+ T cells sorted from blood. The clonotype originates from a man younger than 40 in good health. This chain connects TRBV4-1 to TRBJ2-5; 7 bases are shared with TRBD2. The CDR3 is CASSQDRLAVGRETQYF. The CDR3 DNA reads TGCGCCAGCAGCCAAGATCGGCTAGCGGTGGGTAGAGAGACCCAGTACTTC.